The 14 T cell receptor beta chains below all came from one sample that was sequenced in a study of blood T cell repertoires in COVID-19. The assay was immunoSEQ multiplex PCR, and TCRdb's table has in-frame clones only and misses some. The sample yields fewer than 350,000 clones, 85% to 90% seen once. Sequencing was done on a sample of PBMCs or T cells enriched from blood (not recorded which). These receptor sequences come from a woman in her sixties in a cohort exposed to, infected with or recovered from COVID-19 (not recorded which).

This clone has more than one count but fewer than ten. This chain connects TRBV24-1 to TRBJ2-2; the match to TRBD1 covers 7 bases. J gave up 7 bases and V 7 bases, and 2 bases lay outside the gene matches. CDR3 size: 12 residues. Germline assignment: CDR1 KGHDR and CDR2 SFDVKD. The CDR3 sequence: CATRTGDGELFF. CDR3 DNA sequence: TGTGCCACCAGAACAGGGGACGGGGAGCTGTTTTTT.

In DNA, the CDR3 is TGCGCCAGCAGCCAAGACAGCCGGGCACCCCTCCACTTT. Encoded protein: CASSQDSRAPLHF. J is TRBJ1-6 and V is TRBV4-3; no clear D gene. The CDR3 consists of 13 residues. The V gene lost 0 bases and the J gene lost 11 bases, with 8 bases spanning the gap. Germline lookup yields CDR1 LGHNA and CDR2 YSLEER.

Of note for this clone: This CDR3 is also generated by other DNA sequences in the sample. This chain links TRBV2 with TRBJ2-7; D is undetermined. Germline lookup yields CDR1 SNHLY and CDR2 FYNNEI. This CDR3 is built from 11 residues. V was trimmed by 4 bases and J by 4 bases, leaving 5 bases between them. CDR3 loop: CASSARYEQYF. CDR3 nucleotides: TGTGCCAGCAGTGCGAGGTACGAGCAGTACTTC.

The chain is built from TRBV15 and TRBJ1-2; D is unclear. The CDR3 extends over 15 amino acids. CDR1 and CDR2 (germline): LNHNV, YYDKDF (reference sequence). Trimming shortened V by 0 bases and J by 4 bases, and 12 bases separated the two germline ends. This CDR3 is CATSRDRGFIYGYTF. The CDR3 coding sequence is TGTGCCACCAGCAGAGATCGGGGATTCATCTATGGCTACACCTTC.

The V call is TRBV5-6, the J call TRBJ1-5; 8 nucleotides line up with TRBD1. Trimming cost V 4 bases and J 1 base; bases outside gene matches: 4. This CDR3 is built from 15 residues. CDR1 is SGHDT and CDR2 is YYEEEE in the germline V gene. CDR3 sequence: CASSLTGVSNQPQHF. In DNA, the CDR3 is TGTGCCAGCAGCCTGACAGGGGTAAGCAATCAGCCCCAGCATTTT.

The gene calls are TRBV3-1 (or the pseudogene TRBV3-2) and TRBJ1-1, with 8 bases identical to TRBD1. CDR1 LGHDT and CDR2 YNNKEL come from the germline V gene (reference sequence). The ends lost 1 base at V and 4 bases at J; junction bases unmatched: 2. The CDR3 totals 14 residues. CDR3: CASSQGDRGTEAFF. For the CDR3, the DNA is TGTGCCAGCAGCCAAGGAGACAGGGGCACTGAAGCTTTCTTT.

The genes are TRBV6-1 and TRBJ2-2; TRBD2 matches 7 bases. The CDR3 length is 16 residues. The trim removed 2 bases at V and 3 bases at J, leaving 6 bases unmatched. CDR1 and CDR2 (germline): MNHNS, SASEGT. The CDR3 DNA sequence: TGTGCCAGCAGTGAAAAACCGGGAGGTCACACCGGGGAGCTGTTTTTT. Translation: CASSEKPGGHTGELFF.

This clone was seen many times. J is TRBJ2-2 and V is TRBV28, with D perhaps TRBD1 (6 bases). CDR3 size: 14 residues. In germline, CDR1 is MDHEN, CDR2 SYDVKM. V lost 2 bases and J 7 bases, leaving 11 bases between the germline ends. CDR3 nucleotide sequence: TGTGCCAGCAGTTTAACACAGGGAAGCGGGGAGCTGTTTTTT. Protein product: CASSLTQGSGELFF.

The chain employs TRBV28 and TRBJ2-7, with 9 bases identical to TRBD2. The CDR3 has 12 residues. The V segment lost 6 bases and the J segment 13 bases; nucleotides outside the gene matches: 10. CDR1 is MDHEN and CDR2 is SYDVKM in the germline V gene. CDR3 DNA: TGTGCCAGCAGCCCGAGACTAGCGGTTATCTACTTC. Amino acid sequence: CASSPRLAVIYF.

The chain recombines TRBV9 with TRBJ2-7, with 11 bases aligning to TRBD1. The CDR3 spans 16 residues. Germline loops: CDR1 SGDLS, CDR2 YYNGEE. The V segment lost 3 bases and the J segment 4 bases; nucleotides outside the gene matches: 9. The CDR3 here is CASSAGRGQGEYEQYF. The CDR3 nucleotides are TGTGCCAGCAGCGCGGGGCGGGGACAGGGGGAGTACGAGCAGTACTTC.

V gene TRBV6-5 combines with J gene TRBJ1-3, with TRBD1 matching 8 bases. Unmatched junction bases numbered 4, after V lost 5 bases and J lost 1 base. The CDR3 runs 15 residues. The germline V gene encodes CDR1 MNHEY and CDR2 SVGAGI. Written as DNA, the CDR3 is TGTGCCAGCAGTCTCCGGACAGGGTCTGGAAACACCATATATTTT. It encodes CASSLRTGSGNTIYF.

The rearrangement uses TRBV6-1 and TRBJ2-3, with 9 bases matching TRBD1. The V segment lost 4 bases and the J segment 4 bases; nucleotides outside the gene matches: 9. The CDR3 consists of 16 residues. Germline lookup yields CDR1 MNHNS and CDR2 SASEGT. CDR3 DNA: TGTGCCAGCAGTGCTGACAGGGGGTGGAGGGCAGATACGCAGTATTTT. This codes for CASSADRGWRADTQYF.

This rearrangement joins TRBV20-1 to TRBJ1-4; D is possibly TRBD1 (5 bases). CDR3 length: 11 residues. V lost 0 bases and J lost 16, with 12 bases in between. Germline V gene sequence: CDR1 DFQATT, CDR2 SNEGSKA (reference sequence). This CDR3 reads CSARDGIREFF. The CDR3 nucleotides are TGCAGTGCTAGAGATGGGATCAGGGAGTTTTTT.

V usage is TRBV3-1 (or the pseudogene TRBV3-2) and J usage is TRBJ1-1; D uncertain. Trimming took off 1 base at V and 0 bases at J, with 9 bases between the two ends. From germline, CDR1 is LGHDT and CDR2 YNNKEL (reference sequence). The CDR3 has 15 residues. The CDR3 DNA is TGTGCCAGCAGCCAAGGAGCGGGGTTGAACACTGAAGCTTTCTTT. The encoded protein is CASSQGAGLNTEAFF.